The 9 T cell receptor beta chains below were found in one sample sequenced in a study of metastatic and nonmetastatic thyroid tumors (dated by TCRdb to 2018 to 2020). Before undergoing thyroid surgery, none of the patients had been given any kind of treatment. Libraries came from PCR. Sequencing was performed on an Illumina HiSeq 4000. TCRdb reran the public reads through fastp at Q25 and MiXCR, keeping productive beta chains. The sample data list around 19,000 clones, and roughly 16% of these were observed just once. The ten top clones hold 10% of the sample. The material sequenced was tumor tissue. Every receptor here comes from a female donor with papillary thyroid cancer or a benign thyroid nodule (not recorded which). Some clones in this sample may be carry-over from other donors' samples.

This clone was recorded many times. The rearrangement uses TRBV13 and TRBJ2-5, with 8 bases fitting TRBD1. Germline loops: CDR1 PRHDT, CDR2 FYEKMQ (reference sequence). This CDR3 region has 13 residues. The trim removed 5 bases at V and 4 bases at J, leaving 3 bases unmatched. For the CDR3, the DNA is TGTGCCAGCAGCCGCGGACAGGGAGAGACCCAGTACTTC. Amino acids: CASSRGQGETQYF.

Details on this clone: This may stem from a read error, because a much larger clone lies one nucleotide away. The identical CDR3 is also encoded by other nucleotide sequences in the sample. The chain uses TRBV5-1 and TRBJ2-5; TRBD2 matches 8 bases. CDR1 is SGHRS, CDR2 YFSETQ, per germline. The CDR3 sequence is 17 residues long. The CDR3 nucleotides are TGCGCCAGCAGCTTAATGGGTAGCGGGGATTTCTCGGAGACACAGTACTTC. Translation gives CASSLMGSGDFSETQYF.

At least ten counts were recorded for this clone. The chain carries TRBV4-1 and TRBJ2-5; perhaps TRBD1 as D (8 bases). Trimming shortened V by 3 bases and J by 5 bases, and 13 bases separated the two germline ends. Germline V gene lookup returns CDR1 MGHRA and CDR2 YSYEKL. The CDR3 length is 14 residues. CDR3 in amino acids: CASSHTGGVETQYF. The CDR3, as DNA: TGCGCCAGCAGCCATACAGGGGGGGTGGAGACCCAGTACTTC.

This clone was seen ten or more times. Other DNA sequences from this sample encode an identical CDR3 as well. J is TRBJ2-7 and V is TRBV15; perhaps TRBD1 as D (6 bases). Trimming stripped 0 bases from V and 2 bases from J, with 8 bases between. The CDR3 extends over 14 amino acids. Germline V gives CDR1 LNHNV, CDR2 YYDKDF (reference sequence). The CDR3 here is CATSRDGGAYEQYF. The DNA of the CDR3 is TGTGCCACCAGCAGAGATGGGGGCGCCTACGAGCAGTACTTC.

This clone has ten or more counts. The chain has TRBV3-1 and TRBJ1-1, with a weak D call TRBD1 (5 bases). Trimming stripped 2 bases from V and 7 bases from J, with 14 bases between. The germline V gene has CDR1 LGHDT and CDR2 YNNKEL (reference sequence). The length of the CDR3 is 14 residues. The CDR3 sequence is CASSQPGTSFEAFF. CDR3 bases: TGTGCCAGCAGCCAACCTGGGACCTCGTTTGAAGCTTTCTTT.

This clone has at least ten counts. The chain combines TRBV11-3 with TRBJ2-1, with D perhaps assigned TRBD1 or TRBD2 (5 bases each). This CDR3 region has 15 residues. Trimming took 5 bases from V and 4 from J, leaving 15 bases between them. In germline, CDR1 is SGHNT, CDR2 YENEEA. Here the CDR3 DNA reads TGTGCCAGCAGCCAATCCGGGGACGGTTACAATGAGCAGTTCTTC. The encoded protein is CASSQSGDGYNEQFF. Combining the CDR3 with reference TRBV11-3 and TRBJ2-1 gives the whole variable domain EAGVVQSPRYKIIEKKQPVAFWCNPISGHNTLYWYLQNLGQGPELLIRYENEEAVDDSQLPKDRFSAERLKGVDSTLKIQPAELGDSAVYLCASSQSGDGYNEQFFGPGTRLTVL.

There are a few counts of this clone. A much larger clone differs by one base, so this may be a read error. The same CDR3 arises from other DNA sequences in this sample as well. The J gene is TRBJ2-1, the V gene TRBV6-2 or TRBV6-3; 7 bases fit TRBD1. The germline V gene has CDR1 MNHEY and CDR2 SVGEGT. With 0 bases clipped from V and 2 bases from J, the junction kept 1 base outside the gene matches. The CDR3 is 15 residues long. The CDR3 loop reads CASSYSQGTYNEQFF. The CDR3 region has the DNA TGTGCCAGCAGTTACTCACAGGGGACCTACAATGAGCAGTTCTTC.

This clone occurred many times. V usage is TRBV7-8 and J usage is TRBJ1-6; D gene ambiguous. V lost 1 base to trimming and J lost 7 bases, with 8 bases between them. The CDR3 spans 14 residues. Germline V gene lookup returns CDR1 SGHVS and CDR2 FQNEAQ. In DNA form, the CDR3 reads TGTGCCAGCAGCTTAGAGGGAACGAATTCACCCCTCCACTTT. Its protein is CASSLEGTNSPLHF.

This clone has a single count. V is TRBV7-9 and J is TRBJ1-5; 7 bases match TRBD1. V lost 5 bases, J lost 4 bases, and 5 bases stayed unmatched. This CDR3 region has 14 residues. The germline gives CDR1 SEHNR, CDR2 FQNEAQ (reference sequence). The CDR3 bases are TGTGCCAGCAGCCAGGAGGGACAGAATCAGCCCCAGCATTTT. It codes for CASSQEGQNQPQHF.